This T cell receptor beta chain was sequenced for a study of relationships among human T cell subsets. Looked up from germline, CDR1 is SEHNR and CDR2 is FQNEAQ (reference sequence). Trimming cost V 5 bases and J 4 bases, with 15 bases left between them. The CDR3 is 14 amino acids. TCR alpha and beta CDR3s were amplified from mRNA by semiquantitative ARM-PCR. Tagged nested gene-specific primers were used first, then communal superprimers amplified exponentially. TCRdb re-called the multiplex PCR reads through MiXCR, storing one row per CDR3 protein. The table shows some 13,000 distinct CDR3 sequences, with 50% to 75% occurring only once. The sample holds a few counts of this clonotype. Regulatory T cells were selected from positively selected CD4+ cells using anti-CD25 beads.

The specimen was Tregs sorted from blood. The chain combines TRBV7-9 with TRBJ2-7; a weak D match, TRBD1 (6 bases). The TCR comes from a man aged 40-49 years in good health. The CDR3 DNA is TGTGCCAGCAGCGCCACAGGGACCCGTTACGAGCAGTACTTC. Protein product: CASSATGTRYEQYF.